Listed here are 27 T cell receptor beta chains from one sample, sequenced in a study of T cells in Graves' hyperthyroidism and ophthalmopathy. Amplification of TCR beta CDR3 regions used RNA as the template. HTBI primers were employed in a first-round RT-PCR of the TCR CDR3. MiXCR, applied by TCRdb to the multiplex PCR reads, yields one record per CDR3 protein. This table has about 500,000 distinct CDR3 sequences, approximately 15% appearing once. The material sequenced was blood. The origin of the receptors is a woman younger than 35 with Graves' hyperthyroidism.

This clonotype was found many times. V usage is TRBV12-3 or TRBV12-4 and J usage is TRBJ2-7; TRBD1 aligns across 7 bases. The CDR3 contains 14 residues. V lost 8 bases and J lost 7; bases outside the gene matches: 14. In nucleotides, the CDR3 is TGTGCCAGCGGGCAGACAGGGCCCTTCGGAGAGCAGTACTTC. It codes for CASGQTGPFGEQYF.

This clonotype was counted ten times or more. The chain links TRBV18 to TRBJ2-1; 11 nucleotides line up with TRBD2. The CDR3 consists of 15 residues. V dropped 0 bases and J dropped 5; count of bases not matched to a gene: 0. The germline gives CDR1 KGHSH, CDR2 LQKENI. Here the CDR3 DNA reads TGTGCCAGCTCACCACCTAGCGGGGGGGACAATGAGCAGTTCTTC. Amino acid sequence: CASSPPSGGDNEQFF.

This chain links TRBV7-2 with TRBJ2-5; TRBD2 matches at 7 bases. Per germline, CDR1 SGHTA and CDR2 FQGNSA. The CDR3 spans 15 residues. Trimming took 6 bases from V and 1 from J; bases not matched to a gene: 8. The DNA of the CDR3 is TGTGCCAGCAGACGAGCGGGAACGCCCCAAGAGACCCAGTACTTC. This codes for CASRRAGTPQETQYF.

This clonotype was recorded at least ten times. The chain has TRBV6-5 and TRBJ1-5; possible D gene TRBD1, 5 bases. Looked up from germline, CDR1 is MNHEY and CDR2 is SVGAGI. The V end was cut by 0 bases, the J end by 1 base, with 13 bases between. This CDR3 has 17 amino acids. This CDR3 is CASSYSIGGASNQPQHF. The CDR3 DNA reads TGTGCCAGCAGTTACTCGATAGGTGGGGCCAGCAATCAGCCCCAGCATTTT.

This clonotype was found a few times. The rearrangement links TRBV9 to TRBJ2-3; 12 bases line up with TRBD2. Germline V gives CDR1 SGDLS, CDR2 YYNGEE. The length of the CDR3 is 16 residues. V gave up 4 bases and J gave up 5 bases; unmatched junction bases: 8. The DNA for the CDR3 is TGTGCCAGCAGCCCCCATCTAGCGGGGGGGCGAGATACGCAGTATTTT. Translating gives CASSPHLAGGRDTQYF.

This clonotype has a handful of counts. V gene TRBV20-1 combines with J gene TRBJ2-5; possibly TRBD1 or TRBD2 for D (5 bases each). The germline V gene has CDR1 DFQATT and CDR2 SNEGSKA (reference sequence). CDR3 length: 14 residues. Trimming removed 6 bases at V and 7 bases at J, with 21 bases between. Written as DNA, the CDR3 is TGCAGTGCAGGGACCAGGCGGATGCGTGTGACCCAGTACTTC. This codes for CSAGTRRMRVTQYF.

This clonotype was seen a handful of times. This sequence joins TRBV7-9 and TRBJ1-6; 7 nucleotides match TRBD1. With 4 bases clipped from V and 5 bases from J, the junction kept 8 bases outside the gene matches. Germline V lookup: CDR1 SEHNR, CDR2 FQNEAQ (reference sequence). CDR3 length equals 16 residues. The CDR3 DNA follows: TGTGCCAGCAGCTCCACCCCAGGGGGAGATAATTCACCCCTCCACTTT. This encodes CASSSTPGGDNSPLHF.

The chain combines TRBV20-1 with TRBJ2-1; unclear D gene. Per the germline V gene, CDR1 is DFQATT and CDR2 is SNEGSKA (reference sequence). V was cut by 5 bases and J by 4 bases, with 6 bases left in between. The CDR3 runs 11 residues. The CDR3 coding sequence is TGCAGTGCTTCCATATACAATGAGCAGTTCTTC. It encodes CSASIYNEQFF.

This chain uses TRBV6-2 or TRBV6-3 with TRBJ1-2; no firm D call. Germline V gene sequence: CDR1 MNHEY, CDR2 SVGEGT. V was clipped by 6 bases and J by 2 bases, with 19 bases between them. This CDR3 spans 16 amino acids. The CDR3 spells CASRDRPGPRNYGYTF. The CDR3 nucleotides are TGTGCCAGCAGGGATAGACCCGGGCCCAGAAACTATGGCTACACCTTC.

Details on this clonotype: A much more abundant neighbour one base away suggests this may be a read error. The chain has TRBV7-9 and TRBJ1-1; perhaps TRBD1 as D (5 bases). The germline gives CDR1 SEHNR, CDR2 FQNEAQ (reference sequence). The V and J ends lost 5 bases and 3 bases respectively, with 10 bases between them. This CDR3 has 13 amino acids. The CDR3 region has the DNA TGTGCCAGCAGCCGGGACGGATACACTGAAGCTTTCTTT. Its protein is CASSRDGYTEAFF.

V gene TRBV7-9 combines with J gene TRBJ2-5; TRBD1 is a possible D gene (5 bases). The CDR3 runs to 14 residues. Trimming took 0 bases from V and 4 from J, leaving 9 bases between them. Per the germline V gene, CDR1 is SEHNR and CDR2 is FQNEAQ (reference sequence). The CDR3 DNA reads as TGTGCCAGCAGCTTAGCAGGGGCCCTAGAGACCCAGTACTTC. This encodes CASSLAGALETQYF.

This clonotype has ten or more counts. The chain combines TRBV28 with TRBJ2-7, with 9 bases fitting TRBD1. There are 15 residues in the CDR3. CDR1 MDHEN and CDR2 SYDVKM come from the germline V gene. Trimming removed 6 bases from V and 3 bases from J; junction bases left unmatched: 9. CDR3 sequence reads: CASRGETGGLYEQYF. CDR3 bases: TGTGCCAGCAGGGGGGAGACAGGGGGTCTCTACGAGCAGTACTTC.

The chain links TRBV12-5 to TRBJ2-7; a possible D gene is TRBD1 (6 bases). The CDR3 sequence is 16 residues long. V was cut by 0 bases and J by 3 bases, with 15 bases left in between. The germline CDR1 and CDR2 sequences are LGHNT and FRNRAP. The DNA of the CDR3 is TGTGCTAGTGGTTTGGTAGCCGCAGGGGCTGACTACGAGCAGTACTTC. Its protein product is CASGLVAAGADYEQYF.

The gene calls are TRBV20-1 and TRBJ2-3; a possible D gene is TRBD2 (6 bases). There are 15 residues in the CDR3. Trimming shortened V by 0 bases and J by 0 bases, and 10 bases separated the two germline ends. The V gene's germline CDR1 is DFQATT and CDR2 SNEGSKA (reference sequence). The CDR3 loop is CSARDLGGSTDTQYF. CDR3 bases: TGCAGTGCTAGAGATCTTGGGGGGAGCACAGATACGCAGTATTTT.

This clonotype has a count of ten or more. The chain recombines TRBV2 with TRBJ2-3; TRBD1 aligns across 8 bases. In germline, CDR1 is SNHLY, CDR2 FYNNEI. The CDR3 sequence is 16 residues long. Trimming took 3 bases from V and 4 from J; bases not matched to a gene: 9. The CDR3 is CASSDPDRARPDTQYF. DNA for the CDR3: TGTGCCAGCAGTGACCCGGACAGGGCGCGCCCAGATACGCAGTATTTT.

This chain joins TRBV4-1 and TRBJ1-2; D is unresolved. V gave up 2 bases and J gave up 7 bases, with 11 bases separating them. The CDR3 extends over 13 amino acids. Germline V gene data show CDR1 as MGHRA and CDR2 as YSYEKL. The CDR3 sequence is CASSQFSRGGYTF. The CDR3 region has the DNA TGCGCCAGCAGCCAATTCTCTCGCGGTGGCTACACCTTC.

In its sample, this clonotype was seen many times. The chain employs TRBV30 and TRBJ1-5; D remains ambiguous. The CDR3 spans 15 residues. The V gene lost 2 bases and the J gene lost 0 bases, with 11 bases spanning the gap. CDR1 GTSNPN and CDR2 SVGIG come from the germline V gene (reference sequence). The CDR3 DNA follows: TGTGCCTGGAGTCCCGGGGAATCTAGCAATCAGCCCCAGCATTTT. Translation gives CAWSPGESSNQPQHF.

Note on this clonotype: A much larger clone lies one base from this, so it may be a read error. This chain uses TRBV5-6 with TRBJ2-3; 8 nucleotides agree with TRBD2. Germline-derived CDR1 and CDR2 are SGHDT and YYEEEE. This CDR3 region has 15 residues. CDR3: CASSRRGGLTETQYF. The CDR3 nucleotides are TGTGCCAGCAGCAGACGGGGGGGCTTGACAGAGACGCAGTATTTT.

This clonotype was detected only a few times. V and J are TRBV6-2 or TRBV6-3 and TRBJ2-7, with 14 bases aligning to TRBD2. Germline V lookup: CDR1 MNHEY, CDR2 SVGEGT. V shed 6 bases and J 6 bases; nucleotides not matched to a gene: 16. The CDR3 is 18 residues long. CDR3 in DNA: TGTGCCAGCAGCCCCCGGAGGATGGGACTAGCGGGAGTCAGCGAGCAGTACTTC. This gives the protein CASSPRRMGLAGVSEQYF.

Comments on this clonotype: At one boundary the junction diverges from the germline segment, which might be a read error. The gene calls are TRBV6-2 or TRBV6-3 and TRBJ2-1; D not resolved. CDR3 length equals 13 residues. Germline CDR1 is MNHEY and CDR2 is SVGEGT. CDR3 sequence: CASSDSSVSEQFF. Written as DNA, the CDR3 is TGTGCCAGCAGTGACTCATCGGTGAGTGAGCAGTTCTTC.

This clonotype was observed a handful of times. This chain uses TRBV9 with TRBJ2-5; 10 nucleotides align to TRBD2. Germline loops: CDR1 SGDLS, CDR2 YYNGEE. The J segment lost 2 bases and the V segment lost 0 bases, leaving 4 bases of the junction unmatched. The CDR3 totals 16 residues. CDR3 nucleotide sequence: TGTGCCAGCAGCGTAGGGGCTAGCGGGGGACAAGAGACCCAGTACTTC. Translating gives CASSVGASGGQETQYF.

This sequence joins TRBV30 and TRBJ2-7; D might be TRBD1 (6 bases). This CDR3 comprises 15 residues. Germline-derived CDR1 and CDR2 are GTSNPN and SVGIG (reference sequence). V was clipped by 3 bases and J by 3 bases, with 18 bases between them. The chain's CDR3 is CAWSADRMYGYEQYF. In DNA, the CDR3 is TGTGCCTGGAGCGCCGACAGGATGTACGGCTACGAGCAGTACTTC.

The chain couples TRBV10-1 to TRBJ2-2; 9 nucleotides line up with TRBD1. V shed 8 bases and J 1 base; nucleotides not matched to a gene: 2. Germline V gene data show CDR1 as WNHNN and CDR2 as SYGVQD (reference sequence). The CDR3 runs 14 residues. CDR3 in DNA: TGCGCCAGCGGGGGACAGGGGAACACCGGGGAGCTGTTTTTT. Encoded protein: CASGGQGNTGELFF.

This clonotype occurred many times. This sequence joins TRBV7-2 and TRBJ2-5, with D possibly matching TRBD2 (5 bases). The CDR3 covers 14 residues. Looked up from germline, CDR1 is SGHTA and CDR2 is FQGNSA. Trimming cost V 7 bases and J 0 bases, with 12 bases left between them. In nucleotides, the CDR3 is TGTGCCAGCACCCACCTAGCCCACCAAGAGACCCAGTACTTC. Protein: CASTHLAHQETQYF.

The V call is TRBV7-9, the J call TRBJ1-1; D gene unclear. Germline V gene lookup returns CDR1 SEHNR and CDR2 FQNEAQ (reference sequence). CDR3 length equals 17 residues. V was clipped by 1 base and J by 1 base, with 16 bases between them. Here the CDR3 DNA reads TGTGCCAGCAGCTTAGTTACCAGCCTAAGACCGAACACTGAAGCTTTCTTT. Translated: CASSLVTSLRPNTEAFF.

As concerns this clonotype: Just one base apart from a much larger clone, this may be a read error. The chain's CDR3 is CASSARGPVPREQFF. The CDR3 nucleotides are TGTGCCAGCAGCGCCCGCGGGCCGGTCCCGAGAGAGCAGTTCTTC. J is TRBJ2-1 and V is TRBV7-2; perhaps TRBD2 as D (5 bases). CDR3 size: 15 residues. Germline assignment: CDR1 SGHTA and CDR2 FQGNSA. Trimming pared 5 bases from V and 10 bases from J, leaving 21 bases between.

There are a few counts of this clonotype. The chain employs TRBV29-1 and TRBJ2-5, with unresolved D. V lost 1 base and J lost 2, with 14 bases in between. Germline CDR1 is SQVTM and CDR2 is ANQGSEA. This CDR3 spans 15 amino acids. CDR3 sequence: CSVEVEPPQQETQYF. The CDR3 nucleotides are TGCAGCGTTGAAGTTGAGCCCCCACAGCAAGAGACCCAGTACTTC. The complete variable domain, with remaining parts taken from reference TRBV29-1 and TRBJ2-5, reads SAVISQKPSRDICQRGTSLTIQCQVDSQVTMMFWYRQQPGQSLTLIATANQGSEATYESGFVIDKFPISRPNLTFSTLTVSNMSPEDSSIYLCSVEVEPPQQETQYFGPGTRLLVL.